The TCR beta chain under discussion was sequenced for a study of CD8 T cells in ankylosing spondylitis. Notes on the study in general: A subset of motif variants has previously been described in the synovial fluid and blood of reactive arthritis. There was reportedly significant enrichment of clones that were disease-linked in matched ankylosing spondylitis synovial fluid.

CDR3 length equals 16 residues. The ends lost 4 bases at V and 0 bases at J; junction bases unmatched: 8. The germline V gene has CDR1 SGHRS and CDR2 YFSETQ. Quantitative 5'-RACE with molecular barcodes produced the TCR beta libraries. One entry per CDR3 protein results from TCRdb running MiXCR on the 5' RACE reads. The sample holds 210,000 or so distinct CDR3 sequences, roughly 25% seen once. A remark on this clonotype: Its specificity is unknown.

The receptor was isolated from a male donor with ankylosing spondylitis or in good health (not recorded which). V is TRBV5-1 and J is TRBJ2-3, with TRBD2 matching over 7 bases. The specimen was blood, either unsorted or a sorted T cell fraction (not recorded which). The CDR3 here is CASSPRLGGSTDTQYF. The DNA for the CDR3 is TGCGCCAGCAGCCCCCGACTGGGAGGGAGCACAGATACGCAGTATTTT.